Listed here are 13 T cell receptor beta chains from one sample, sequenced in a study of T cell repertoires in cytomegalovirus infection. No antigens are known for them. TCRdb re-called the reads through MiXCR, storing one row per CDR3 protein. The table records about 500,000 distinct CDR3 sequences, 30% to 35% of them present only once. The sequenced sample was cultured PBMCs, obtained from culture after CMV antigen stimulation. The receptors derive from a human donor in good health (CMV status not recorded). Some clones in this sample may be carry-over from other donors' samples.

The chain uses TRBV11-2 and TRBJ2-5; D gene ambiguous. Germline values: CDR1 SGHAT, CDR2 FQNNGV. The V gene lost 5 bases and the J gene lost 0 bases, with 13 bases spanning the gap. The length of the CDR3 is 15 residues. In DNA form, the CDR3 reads TGTGCCAGCAGCCCTTTCGACCCCGACCAAGAGACCCAGTACTTC. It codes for CASSPFDPDQETQYF.

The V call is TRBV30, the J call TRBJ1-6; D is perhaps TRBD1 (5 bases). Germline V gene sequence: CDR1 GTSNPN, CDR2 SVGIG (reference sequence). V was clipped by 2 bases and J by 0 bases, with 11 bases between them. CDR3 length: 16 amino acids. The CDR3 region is CAWSRTTSSYNSPLHF. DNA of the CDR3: TGTGCCTGGAGTAGGACAACCAGCTCCTATAATTCACCCCTCCACTTT.

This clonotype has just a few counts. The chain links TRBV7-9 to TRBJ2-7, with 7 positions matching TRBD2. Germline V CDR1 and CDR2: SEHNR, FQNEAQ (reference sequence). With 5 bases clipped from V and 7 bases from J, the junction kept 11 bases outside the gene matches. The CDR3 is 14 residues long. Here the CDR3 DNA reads TGTGCCAGCAGCCGGGACTATATCCCTGGGGAGCAGTACGTC. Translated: CASSRDYIPGEQYV.

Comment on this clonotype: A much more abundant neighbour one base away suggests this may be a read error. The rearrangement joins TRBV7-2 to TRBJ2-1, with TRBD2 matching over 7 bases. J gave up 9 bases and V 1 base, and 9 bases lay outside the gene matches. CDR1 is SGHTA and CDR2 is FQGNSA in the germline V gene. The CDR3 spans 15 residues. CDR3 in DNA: TGTGCCAGCAGCTTAGAGGCTAGCGGCCCTCGTGAGCAGTTCTTC. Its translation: CASSLEASGPREQFF.

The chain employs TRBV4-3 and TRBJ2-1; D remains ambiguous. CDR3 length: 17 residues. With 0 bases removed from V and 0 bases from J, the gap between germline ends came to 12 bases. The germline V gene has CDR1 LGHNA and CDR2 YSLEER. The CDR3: CASSQDSLVSSYNEQFF. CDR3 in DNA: TGCGCCAGCAGCCAAGATTCCCTGGTGAGCTCCTACAATGAGCAGTTCTTC.

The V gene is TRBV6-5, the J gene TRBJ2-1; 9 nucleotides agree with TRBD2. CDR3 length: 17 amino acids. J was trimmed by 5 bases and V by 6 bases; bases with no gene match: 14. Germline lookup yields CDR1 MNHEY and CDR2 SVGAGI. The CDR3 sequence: CASRMTSGLGGHNEQFF. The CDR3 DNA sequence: TGTGCCAGCAGAATGACTAGCGGACTAGGGGGACACAATGAGCAGTTCTTC.

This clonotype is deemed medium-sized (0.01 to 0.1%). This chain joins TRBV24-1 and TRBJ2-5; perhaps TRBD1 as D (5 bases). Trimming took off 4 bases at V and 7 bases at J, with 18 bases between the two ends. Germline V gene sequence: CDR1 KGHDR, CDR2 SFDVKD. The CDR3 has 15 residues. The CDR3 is CATSDHAGQGGTQYF. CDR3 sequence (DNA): TGTGCCACCAGTGACCACGCTGGGCAGGGCGGGACCCAGTACTTC.

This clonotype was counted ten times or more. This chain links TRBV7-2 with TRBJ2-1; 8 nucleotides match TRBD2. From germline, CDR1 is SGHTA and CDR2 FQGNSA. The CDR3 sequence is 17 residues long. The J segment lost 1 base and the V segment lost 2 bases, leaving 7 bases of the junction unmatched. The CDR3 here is CASSLYGAGGSYNEQFF. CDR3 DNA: TGTGCCAGCAGCTTATATGGCGCGGGAGGTTCCTACAATGAGCAGTTCTTC.

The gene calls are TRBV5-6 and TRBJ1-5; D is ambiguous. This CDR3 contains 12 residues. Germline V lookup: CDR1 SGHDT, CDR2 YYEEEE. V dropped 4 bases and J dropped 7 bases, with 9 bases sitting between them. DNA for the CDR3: TGTGCCAGCAGCCGGCGCGAACAGCCCCAGCATTTT. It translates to CASSRREQPQHF.

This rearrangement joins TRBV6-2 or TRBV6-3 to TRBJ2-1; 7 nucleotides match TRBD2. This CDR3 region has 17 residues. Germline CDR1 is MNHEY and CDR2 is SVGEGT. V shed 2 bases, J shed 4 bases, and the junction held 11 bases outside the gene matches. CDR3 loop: CASSYPLGGSTYNEQFF. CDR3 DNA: TGTGCCAGCAGTTACCCCCTTGGCGGGAGCACGTACAATGAGCAGTTCTTC.

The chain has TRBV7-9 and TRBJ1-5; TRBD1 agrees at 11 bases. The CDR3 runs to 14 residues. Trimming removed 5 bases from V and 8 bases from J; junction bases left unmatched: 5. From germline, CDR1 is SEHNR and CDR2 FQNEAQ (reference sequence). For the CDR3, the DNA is TGTGCCAGCAGCCTGGACAGGGGGCAAGAGCCCCAGCATTTT. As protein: CASSLDRGQEPQHF.

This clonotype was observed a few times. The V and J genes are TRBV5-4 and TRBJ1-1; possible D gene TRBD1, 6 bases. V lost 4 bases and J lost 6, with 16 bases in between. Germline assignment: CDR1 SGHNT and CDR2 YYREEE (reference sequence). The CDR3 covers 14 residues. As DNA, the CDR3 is TGTGCCAGCAGCCCCGACAGGTCTCACTCTGAAGCTTTCTTT. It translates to CASSPDRSHSEAFF.

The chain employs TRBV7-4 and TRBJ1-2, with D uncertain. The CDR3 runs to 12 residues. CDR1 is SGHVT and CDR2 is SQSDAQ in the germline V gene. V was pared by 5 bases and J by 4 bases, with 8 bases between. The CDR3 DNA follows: TGTGCCAGCAGCGAGGAGGTCTATGGCTACACCTTC. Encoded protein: CASSEEVYGYTF.